The source of this T cell receptor beta chain is a study of beta chain features in type 1 diabetes (dated by TCRdb to about 2018). For the wider study: No differences in mean age, gender distribution, total cell number or subset yield were found between patients and healthy donors. A total of 85 million to 140 million sorted cells were examined across all samples, and the number of cells per subset was strongly correlated with RNA yield. The study compared the TCRB repertoires of sorted circulating CD4+ T cell subsets in recently diagnosed type 1 diabetes patients with those in matched healthy donors. Whereas all 30 or so donors provided naive and central memory subsets, regulatory and stem cell-like memory subsets were isolated from just 8 patients and roughly 8 healthy donors. General study outcomes and caveats: Shorter templates might have been favored by PCR, but patient and control samples were amplified and corrected together, so both groups would have been affected equally by any skew. Naive, central memory and regulatory TCRB repertoires appeared to be more alike among patients than among healthy donors. Sequencing cDNA rather than genomic DNA could over-represent highly expressing activated cells, although activation and CD3 levels did not differ between groups. Type 1 diabetes patients showed a moderate but significant shortening of TCRB CDR3 length in all four CD4+ subsets. Fewer insertions and more nucleotide deletions at VDJ recombination sites were observed in patients with type 1 diabetes, implying thymic rearrangement abnormalities. Because small numbers of individuals were included in the HLA sub-analyses, any influence of HLA type on TCRB rearrangement was left unresolved.

Each donor gave one peripheral blood draw, roughly 110 mL on average, collected into heparinised tubes. Naive, central memory, regulatory and stem cell-like memory CD4+ T cells were sorted on a BD FACSAria II using a panel including CD45RO, CCR7, CD25, CD127, CD95 and CD27. Every sorted population had a purity above 95%. PBMCs were isolated right away by Lymphoprep density gradient centrifugation and were stained directly, without culture. So that batch effects would be minimized, each experiment stained and sorted samples in pairs, pairing one healthy donor with one patient. The entire amount of isolated RNA was reverse transcribed using the High Capacity cDNA Reverse Transcription Kit, so the sequenced TCRB transcripts were expressed ones. Naive, central memory and regulatory T cell samples underwent deep immunoSEQ sequencing, averaging around 3.6 million total reads per sample. Sorted cells were lysed in RLT buffer, and RNA was extracted using DNase-treated RNeasy Micro or Mini kits according to cell number. To prevent cross-contamination, every cell subset was processed on its own, while patient and healthy donor samples were processed together. The immunoSEQ multiplex PCR was used to amplify TCRB sequences from cDNA, yielding 87-bp fragments that span the CDR3 region. Sequencing of the amplicons was performed on the Illumina HiSeq platform. The source study handled its data this way. Synthetic template baselines were used to correct PCR bias computationally, reads within Hamming distance 2 were collapsed together, and singletons that could not be merged were discarded. By aligning reads against IMGT, V, D and J genes, CDR3 length, and insertions or deletions at six rearrangement sites were assigned. Clonotype counts were normalized to sorted cell number within each subset before computing true diversity and Gini coefficients with the tcR R package. Repertoire sharing was quantified using the overlap coefficient calculated on TCRB nucleotide sequences. As a proxy for the pre-selection repertoire, out-of-frame TCRB sequences from naive cells were analyzed. TCRdb mirrors the immuneACCESS table, restricted to in-frame sequences. Some clones are absent from its copies; in checked studies, under half trace to an unresolved V gene, and the reason for the others is unknown. That table supplies the V and J calls and clone size; D and trimming were determined from the DNA. Within this sample are about 360,000 clones, with roughly an eighth of them counted one time only. Roughly 0.015% of the sample goes to the ten largest clones.

The CDR3 runs 15 residues from the cysteine to the phenylalanine. Of the read, only the CDR3 DNA is kept; its 45 bases are in frame from base 1. V is pared back by 6 bases and J by 0 bases, with 13 bases lying between the germline termini. CDR1 and CDR2, looked up from the germline V gene, are MGHRA and YSYEKL. This clone has a handful of counts. Which antigen it targets is not known. No base qualities exist here, and no much larger clone lies one base off it. Here the chain combines TRBV4-1 and TRBJ2-3; the D region possibly corresponds to TRBD1 (5 bases align). The sequenced material came from naive CD4+ T cells from blood. What this sample's cell subset or site label stands for: true naive CD4+ T cells. This clonotype originated in a man younger than 35 in good health. The DNA is TGCGCCAGCAGGGCAGGGATACCTAGCACAGATACGCAGTATTTT. Translated, it gives CASRAGIPSTDTQYF.